What follows are 10 T cell receptor beta chains derived from one specimen sequenced in a study of T-cell reconstitution after alpha-beta-depleted transplantation in children. TCRbeta library construction was performed incorporating unique molecular identifiers. Each CDR3 protein gets one entry after TCRdb re-called the PCR reads with MiXCR. The sample includes 200,000 to 250,000 distinct CDR3 sequences, around 9.5% of them seen just once. The material was PBMCs from the stem cell graft donor, obtained from the stem cell graft. Every receptor here comes from a human donor who donated a stem cell graft to a child with acute lymphoblastic leukemia.

V and J are TRBV3-1 and TRBJ2-2; D possibly corresponds to TRBD1 (8 bases). Germline-derived CDR1 and CDR2 are LGHDT and YNNKEL (reference sequence). This CDR3 is 20 amino acids long. V was pared by 2 bases and J by 3 bases, with 25 bases between. As DNA, the CDR3 is TGTGCCAGCAGCCAACCAGGGGGCGCTGAGGCTAGCGGCTACACCGGGGAGCTGTTTTTT. This sequence encodes CASSQPGGAEASGYTGELFF.

About this clonotype: At one of its ends the junction is not consistent with the germline gene, which may arise from a read error. V and J are TRBV6-2 or TRBV6-3 and TRBJ2-1; a weak D match, TRBD2 (5 bases). Looked up from germline, CDR1 is MNHEY and CDR2 is SVGEGT. The CDR3 loop spans 19 amino acids. The CDR3 sequence: CASSNSKHSRVKILDEQFF. DNA for the CDR3: TGTGCCAGCAGTAACTCGAAACACTCGAGGGTCAAAATCTTGGATGAGCAGTTCTTC.

This clonotype was observed many times. The V gene is TRBV5-4, the J gene TRBJ2-7, with D possibly TRBD1 on 6 matching bases. The CDR3 spans 12 residues. Per germline, CDR1 SGHNT and CDR2 YYREEE (reference sequence). V shed 4 bases and J shed 4 bases, with 9 bases lying between them. CDR3 loop: CASSATGYEQYF. The CDR3 DNA reads as TGTGCCAGCAGCGCGACAGGTTACGAGCAGTACTTC.

This clonotype has more than one count but fewer than ten. The V call is TRBV20-1, the J call TRBJ2-2, with D uncertain. The germline V gene has CDR1 DFQATT and CDR2 SNEGSKA (reference sequence). CDR3 size: 13 residues. V was trimmed by 0 bases and J by 6 bases, leaving 8 bases between them. The DNA for the CDR3 is TGCAGTGCTAGAGATTTACGGGCCGGGGAGCTGTTTTTT. Translating gives CSARDLRAGELFF.

This clonotype was recorded many times. This chain's CDR3 is CASSSGAGLNEQFF. The CDR3 bases are TGTGCCAGTAGTTCAGGGGCGGGACTCAATGAGCAGTTCTTC. The chain carries TRBV19 and TRBJ2-1, with D possibly being TRBD1 or TRBD2 (6 bases each). Per germline, CDR1 LNHDA and CDR2 SQIVND (reference sequence). V dropped 5 bases and J dropped 6 bases, with 14 bases sitting between them. This CDR3 has 14 amino acids. The full variable domain, with the rest looked up from reference TRBV19 and TRBJ2-1, is DGGITQSPKYLFRKEGQNVTLSCEQNLNHDAMYWYRQDPGQGLRLIYYSQIVNDFQKGDIAEGYSVSREKKESFPLTVTSAQKNPTAFYLCASSSGAGLNEQFFGPGTRLTVL.

Ten or more counts support this clonotype. The J gene is TRBJ1-2, the V gene TRBV27; 7 bases align to TRBD1. The V and J ends lost 5 bases and 6 bases, in that order; junction bases with no gene match: 6. Per germline, CDR1 MNHEY and CDR2 SMNVEV (reference sequence). The CDR3 sequence is 13 residues long. The CDR3 sequence: CASSAEGGHGYTF. The CDR3 DNA reads TGTGCCAGCAGTGCGGAAGGGGGCCATGGCTACACCTTC.

This clonotype was seen a few times. V is TRBV12-3 or TRBV12-4 and J is TRBJ2-7, with D hard to call. The CDR3 contains 11 residues. V was cut by 4 bases and J by 4 bases, with 5 bases left in between. CDR3 nucleotides: TGTGCCAGCAGTTACGATTACGAGCAGTACTTC. Amino acids: CASSYDYEQYF.

The gene calls are TRBV12-3 or TRBV12-4 and TRBJ1-6; 9 nucleotides match TRBD1. The CDR3 totals 14 residues. The J segment lost 9 bases and the V segment lost 6 bases, leaving 6 bases of the junction unmatched. CDR3 in amino acids: CASSPGQGSSPLHF. The CDR3 coding sequence is TGTGCCAGCAGCCCCGGACAGGGGAGTTCACCCCTCCACTTT.

J is TRBJ2-5 and V is TRBV11-2; 8 bases are shared with TRBD2. Germline values: CDR1 SGHAT, CDR2 FQNNGV. The CDR3 has 16 residues. The ends lost 5 bases at V and 5 bases at J; junction bases unmatched: 13. CDR3 DNA: TGTGCCAGCAGCCCAACTCCCGCGGGGGGCGGTGAGACCCAGTACTTC. It yields the protein CASSPTPAGGGETQYF.

This clonotype was observed a handful of times. The rearrangement links TRBV15 to TRBJ2-1, with D possibly matching TRBD2 (6 bases). The CDR3 spans 16 residues. With 5 bases removed from V and 3 bases from J, the gap between germline ends came to 17 bases. The germline CDR1 and CDR2 sequences are LNHNV and YYDKDF (reference sequence). This CDR3 is CATSLGGADYYNEQFF. DNA for the CDR3: TGTGCCACCAGCCTAGGTGGGGCGGACTACTACAATGAGCAGTTCTTC.